This T cell receptor beta chain was captured in a study of T cells in localized non-small cell lung cancer. Sequencing was performed with immunoSEQ multiplex PCR; in TCRdb, only in-frame clones are kept and a portion is missing. The profile covers approximately 2,200 clones, with around 18% appearing a single time and approximately 11% taken by the ten largest. Trimming took off 2 bases at V and 1 base at J, with 9 bases between the two ends. The CDR3 is 14 amino acids. CDR1 and CDR2 from the germline V gene are KGHSH and LQKENI. The TCR originated in a man aged 35 to 70 with stage I squamous cell lung carcinoma. The input for sequencing was normal lung tissue next to the tumor, taken before any cancer treatment. This chain links TRBV18 with TRBJ2-7; D gene unclear. The CDR3 DNA is TGTGCCAGCTCACCATCTGCAGATTCCTACGAGCAGTACTTC. It encodes CASSPSADSYEQYF.